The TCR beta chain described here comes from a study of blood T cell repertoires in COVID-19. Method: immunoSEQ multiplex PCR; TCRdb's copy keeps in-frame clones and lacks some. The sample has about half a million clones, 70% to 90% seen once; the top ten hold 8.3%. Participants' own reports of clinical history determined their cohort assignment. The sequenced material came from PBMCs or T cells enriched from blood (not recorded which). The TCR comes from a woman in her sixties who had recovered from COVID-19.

The CDR3 region is CASSPRLQAFYEQYF. The CDR3 DNA follows: TGTGCCAGCTCACCCCGCCTCCAAGCCTTCTACGAGCAGTACTTC. The genes are TRBV18 and TRBJ2-7; D is ambiguous. V was cut by 3 bases and J by 3 bases, with 15 bases left in between. The germline V gene encodes CDR1 KGHSH and CDR2 LQKENI. This CDR3 contains 15 residues.